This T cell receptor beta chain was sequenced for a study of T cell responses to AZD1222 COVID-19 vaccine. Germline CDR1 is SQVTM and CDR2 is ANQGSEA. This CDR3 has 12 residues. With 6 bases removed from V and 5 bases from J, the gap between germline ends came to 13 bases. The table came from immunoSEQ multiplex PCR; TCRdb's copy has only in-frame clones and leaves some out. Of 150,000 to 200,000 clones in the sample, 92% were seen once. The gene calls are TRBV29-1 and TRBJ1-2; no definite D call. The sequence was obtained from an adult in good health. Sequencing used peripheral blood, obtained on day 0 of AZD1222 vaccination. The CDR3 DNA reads TGCAGCGTGCAGTCCGGGGAATATGGCTACACCTTC. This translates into CSVQSGEYGYTF.